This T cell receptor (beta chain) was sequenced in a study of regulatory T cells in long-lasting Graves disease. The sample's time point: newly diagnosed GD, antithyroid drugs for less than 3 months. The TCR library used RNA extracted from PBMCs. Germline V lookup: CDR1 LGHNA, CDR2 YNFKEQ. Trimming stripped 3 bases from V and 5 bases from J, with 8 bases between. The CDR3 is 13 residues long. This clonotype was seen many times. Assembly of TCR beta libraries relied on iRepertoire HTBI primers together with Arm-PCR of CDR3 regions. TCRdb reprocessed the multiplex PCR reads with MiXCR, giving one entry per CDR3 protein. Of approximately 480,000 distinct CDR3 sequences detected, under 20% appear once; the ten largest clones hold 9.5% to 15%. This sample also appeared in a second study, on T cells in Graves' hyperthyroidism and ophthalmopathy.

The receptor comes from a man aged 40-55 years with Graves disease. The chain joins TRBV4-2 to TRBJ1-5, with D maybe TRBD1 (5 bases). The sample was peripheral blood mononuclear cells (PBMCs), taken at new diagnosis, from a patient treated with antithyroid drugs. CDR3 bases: TGTGCCAGCAGCCAGACAGCCGATCAGCCCCAGCATTTT. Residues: CASSQTADQPQHF.